This T cell receptor beta chain was obtained from a study of STAT5B mutations in CD4+ large granular lymphocyte leukemia. Per germline, CDR1 LGHNA and CDR2 YSLEER. The V gene lost 7 bases and the J gene lost 0 bases, with 10 bases spanning the gap. The CDR3 covers 15 residues. Assay used: immunoSEQ multiplex PCR; TCRdb lists only in-frame clones, some missing. The table shows some 32,000 clones, with around four fifths occurring only once. Overall study findings and caveats: Main leukemic clonotypes were patient-specific, but approximately 25% appeared at low frequency elsewhere. Patient CD4-sorted repertoires stayed more clonal than healthy ones after leukemic-clone removal.

This clone has just one count. Its specificity is unknown. Sequencing used CD4+ T cells from blood buffy coats. V is TRBV4-3 and J is TRBJ2-6; TRBD2 is a possible D gene (5 bases). This sequence originates from a human donor in good health. This CDR3 reads CASKSGLSGANVLTF. The DNA of the CDR3 is TGCGCCAGCAAAAGTGGACTCTCTGGGGCCAACGTCCTGACTTTC.